This entry describes one T cell receptor (beta chain). An end of the junction does not agree with germline; a read error may underlie this. This sample is part of a study of OX40 agonist ivuxolimab in advanced cancers. The germline V gene has CDR1 SGDLS and CDR2 YYNGEE. The CDR3 loop spans 14 amino acids. Using immunoSEQ multiplex PCR, the repertoire was profiled, and TCRdb retains in-frame clones only, with some absent. Here the sample spans 30,000 to 40,000 clones, roughly 79% being singletons. This sequence joins TRBV9 and TRBJ2-5; perhaps TRBD2 as D (6 bases). The source was CD4+ or CD8+ T cells sorted from blood, collected in a trial of the OX40 agonist ivuxolimab. This TCR was recovered from an adult with an advanced solid tumor such as melanoma, head and neck, liver or kidney cancer. The CDR3 is CASSVAGRRETRYF. CDR3 nucleotide sequence: TGTGCCAGCAGCGTAGCAGGGAGGCGAGAGACCCGGTACTTC.